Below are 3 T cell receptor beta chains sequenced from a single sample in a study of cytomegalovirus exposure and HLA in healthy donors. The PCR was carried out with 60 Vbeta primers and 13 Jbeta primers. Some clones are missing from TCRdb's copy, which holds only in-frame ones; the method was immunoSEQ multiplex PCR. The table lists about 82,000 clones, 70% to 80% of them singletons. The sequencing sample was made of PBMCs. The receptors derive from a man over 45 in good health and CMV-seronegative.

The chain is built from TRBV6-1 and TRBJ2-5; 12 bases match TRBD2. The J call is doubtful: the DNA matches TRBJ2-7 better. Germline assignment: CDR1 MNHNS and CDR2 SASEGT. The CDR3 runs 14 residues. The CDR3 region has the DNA TGTGCCAGCCTGGGACTAGCGGGCCTCTACGAGCAGTACTTC. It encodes CASLGLAGLYEQYF.

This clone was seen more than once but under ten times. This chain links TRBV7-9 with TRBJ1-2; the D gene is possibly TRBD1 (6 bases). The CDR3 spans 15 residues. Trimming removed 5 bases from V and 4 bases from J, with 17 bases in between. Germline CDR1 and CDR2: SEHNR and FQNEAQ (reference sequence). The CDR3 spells CASSPGGGLGYGYTF. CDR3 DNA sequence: TGTGCCAGCAGCCCAGGCGGGGGGCTCGGCTATGGCTACACCTTC.

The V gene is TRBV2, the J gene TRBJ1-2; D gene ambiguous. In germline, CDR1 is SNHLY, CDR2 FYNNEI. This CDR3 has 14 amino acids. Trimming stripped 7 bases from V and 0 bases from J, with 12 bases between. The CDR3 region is CASIMIPANYGYTF. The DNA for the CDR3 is TGTGCCAGCATCATGATCCCAGCTAACTATGGCTACACCTTC. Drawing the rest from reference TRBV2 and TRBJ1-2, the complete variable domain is EPEVTQTPSHQVTQMGQEVILRCVPISNHLYFYWYRQILGQKVEFLVSFYNNEISEKSEIFDDQFSVERPDGSNFTLKIRSTKLEDSAMYFCASIMIPANYGYTFGSGTRLTVV.